This TCR beta chain was profiled in a study of T cell changes during pregnancy in multiple sclerosis. Sequencing used immunoSEQ multiplex PCR; TCRdb keeps in-frame clones, though not all of them. In the table there are tens of thousands of clones, less than 95% of which are singletons. This sequence originates from a female donor in good health, enrolled as a control in a pregnancy study. The input for sequencing was peripheral blood, taken in the second trimester of pregnancy.

CDR3 region: CAWSPFQETQYF. The DNA of the CDR3 is TGTGCCTGGAGTCCCTTCCAGGAGACCCAGTACTTC. The chain links TRBV30 to TRBJ2-5; D remains ambiguous. The CDR3 is made up of 12 amino acids. CDR1 and CDR2 from the germline V gene are GTSNPN and SVGIG (reference sequence). V was cut by 2 bases and J by 5 bases, with 9 bases left in between.